Each of the 13 T cell receptor beta chains below was sequenced from the same sample in a study of cytomegalovirus exposure and HLA in healthy donors. 13 Jbeta primers and 60 Vbeta primers were used for the PCR. Assay: immunoSEQ multiplex PCR; the TCRdb copy retains only in-frame clones and omits some. The sample yields 250,000 to 350,000 clones, around 66% seen once. The sample consisted of PBMCs. Receptors were obtained from a female donor in good health and CMV-seronegative.

In nucleotides, the CDR3 is TGTGCCATCAGTGAGCCCGAGATCGATGAGCAGTTCTTC. Residues: CAISEPEIDEQFF. The chain joins TRBV10-3 to TRBJ2-1; no clear D. The CDR3 runs to 13 residues. Per the germline V gene, CDR1 is ENHRY and CDR2 is SYGVKD. Trimming took off 2 bases at V and 8 bases at J, with 10 bases between the two ends.

A single count supports this clone. The chain employs TRBV6-4 and TRBJ2-3; 8 bases map to TRBD1. The germline V gene encodes CDR1 MRHNA and CDR2 SNTAGT. There are 15 residues in the CDR3. Germline trimming cut 9 bases from V and 2 bases from J; bases unmatched to any gene: 10. For the CDR3, the DNA is TGTGCCAGGGGTGGGCAGGGGGCCTCCACAGATACGCAGTATTTT. This codes for CARGGQGASTDTQYF.

The chain's CDR3 is CASSSLQGTDGYTF. The CDR3 DNA reads TGTGCCAGCAGCTCGTTACAGGGGACCGATGGCTACACCTTC. This rearrangement joins TRBV13 to TRBJ1-2; 7 bases align to TRBD1. Germline V gene data show CDR1 as PRHDT and CDR2 as FYEKMQ (reference sequence). V trimming: 4 bases; J trimming: 6 bases; junction bases outside the gene matches: 8. CDR3 length equals 14 residues.

V usage is TRBV19 and J usage is TRBJ2-1; 7 nucleotides agree with TRBD2. The CDR3 consists of 18 residues. Trimming removed 3 bases from V and 5 bases from J; junction bases left unmatched: 16. Per the germline V gene, CDR1 is LNHDA and CDR2 is SQIVND (reference sequence). CDR3 in amino acids: CASSILPSLGGYHNEQFF. DNA of the CDR3: TGTGCCAGTAGTATCCTCCCCTCCTTGGGGGGGTATCACAATGAGCAGTTCTTC.

V is TRBV5-1 and J is TRBJ2-5, with a possible D match to TRBD2 (6 bases). The CDR3 runs 15 residues. The germline gives CDR1 SGHRS, CDR2 YFSETQ. V lost 0 bases and J lost 5, with 14 bases in between. The CDR3 region is CASSLGAGLWETQYF. CDR3 DNA sequence: TGCGCCAGCAGCTTGGGCGCGGGACTTTGGGAGACCCAGTACTTC.

J is TRBJ2-7 and V is TRBV12-5, with D tentatively TRBD1 (6 bases). V lost 6 bases and J 5 bases, leaving 8 bases between the germline ends. The CDR3 totals 11 residues. Germline V gene lookup returns CDR1 LGHNT and CDR2 FRNRAP. CDR3 sequence: CASGQGHEQYF. CDR3 nucleotide sequence: TGTGCTAGTGGACAGGGACACGAGCAGTACTTC. The full variable domain, in which reference TRBV12-5 and TRBJ2-7 provide the parts outside the CDR3, is DARVTQTPRHKVTEMGQEVTMRCQPILGHNTVFWYRQTMMQGLELLAYFRNRAPLDDSGMPKDRFSAEMPDATLATLKIQPSEPRDSAVYFCASGQGHEQYFGPGTRLTVT.

Details on this clone: The junction differs from germline at one of its ends, possibly a read error. The chain has TRBV7-9 and TRBJ2-3, with no clear D. This CDR3 has 14 residues. The germline CDR1 and CDR2 sequences are SEHNR and FQNEAQ (reference sequence). CDR3 in DNA: TGTTCCAGCAGCTTAGTTGGAGACTCAGATACGCAGTATTTT. Amino acid sequence: CSSSLVGDSDTQYF.

This clone came up once. This chain links TRBV4-1 with TRBJ1-5; 7 nucleotides match TRBD1. V lost 3 bases, J lost 3 bases, and 2 bases stayed unmatched. CDR1 MGHRA and CDR2 YSYEKL come from the germline V gene. The CDR3 is 14 residues long. The CDR3 is CASSQGQFNQPQHF. In DNA form, the CDR3 reads TGCGCCAGCAGCCAGGGACAGTTCAATCAGCCCCAGCATTTT.

J is TRBJ2-5 and V is TRBV2, with 8 bases fitting TRBD2. CDR1 is SNHLY and CDR2 is FYNNEI in the germline V gene. The ends lost 6 bases at V and 3 bases at J; junction bases unmatched: 9. The CDR3 covers 15 residues. The CDR3 here is CASSYRGLGKETQYF. CDR3 DNA: TGTGCCAGCAGCTATAGGGGACTAGGAAAAGAGACCCAGTACTTC.

The chain has TRBV7-2 and TRBJ2-5; 11 nucleotides line up with TRBD2. After removal of 5 bases from V and 5 bases from J, the junction contained 4 bases not matched to a gene. Germline CDR1 and CDR2: SGHTA and FQGNSA. CDR3 length equals 14 residues. CDR3 protein: CASSLTSGKETQYF. DNA of the CDR3: TGTGCCAGCAGCCTGACTAGCGGGAAGGAGACCCAGTACTTC.

The chain recombines TRBV27 with TRBJ2-2, with D unclear. The CDR3 length is 17 residues. Germline CDR1 reads MNHEY; CDR2 reads SMNVEV (reference sequence). V lost 5 bases and J 0 bases, leaving 16 bases between the germline ends. This chain's CDR3 is CASSPYLGDANTGELFF. The CDR3, as DNA: TGTGCCAGCAGTCCATACCTCGGAGACGCGAACACCGGGGAGCTGTTTTTT.

V and J are TRBV29-1 and TRBJ1-3; D not certain. V lost 6 bases and J 0 bases, leaving 6 bases between the germline ends. CDR1 and CDR2 (germline): SQVTM, ANQGSEA. The CDR3 is 12 residues long. In DNA form, the CDR3 reads TGCAGCGTGTTACTCTCTGGAAACACCATATATTTT. This gives the protein CSVLLSGNTIYF.

The rearrangement uses TRBV27 and TRBJ1-1, with D unclear. CDR1 and CDR2 from the germline V gene are MNHEY and SMNVEV (reference sequence). The V end lost 2 bases, the J end lost 5 bases, and 9 bases lay between the germline ends. CDR3 length equals 13 residues. The CDR3 region is CASSLMGRTEAFF. In DNA form, the CDR3 reads TGTGCCAGCAGTTTAATGGGGAGGACTGAAGCTTTCTTT.